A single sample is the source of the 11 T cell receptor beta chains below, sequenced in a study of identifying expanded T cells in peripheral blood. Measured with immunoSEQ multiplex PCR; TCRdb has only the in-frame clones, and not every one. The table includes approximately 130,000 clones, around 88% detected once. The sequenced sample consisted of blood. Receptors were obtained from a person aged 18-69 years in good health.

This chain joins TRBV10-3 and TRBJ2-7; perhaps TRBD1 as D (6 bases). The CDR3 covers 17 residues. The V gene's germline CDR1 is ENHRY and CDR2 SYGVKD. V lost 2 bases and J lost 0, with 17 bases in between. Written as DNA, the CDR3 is TGTGCCATCAGTGAGGGCCCGACAGGACAGAGCTCCTACGAGCAGTACTTC. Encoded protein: CAISEGPTGQSSYEQYF.

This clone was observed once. The CDR3 here is CASRSGDTEAFF. The CDR3 DNA is TGTGCCAGCAGATCAGGGGACACTGAAGCTTTCTTT. The chain links TRBV25-1 to TRBJ1-1, with D maybe TRBD1 (6 bases). Trimming took 6 bases from V and 3 from J, leaving 8 bases between them. Germline assignment: CDR1 MGHDK and CDR2 SYGVNS. This CDR3 region has 12 residues.

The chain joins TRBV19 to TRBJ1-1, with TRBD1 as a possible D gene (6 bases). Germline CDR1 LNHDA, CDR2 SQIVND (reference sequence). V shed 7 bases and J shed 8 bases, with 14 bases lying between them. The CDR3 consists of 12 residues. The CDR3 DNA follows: TGTGCCAGTATGGGGGGGCGGAACGAAGCTTTCTTT. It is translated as CASMGGRNEAFF. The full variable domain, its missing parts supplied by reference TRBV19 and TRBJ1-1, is DGGITQSPKYLFRKEGQNVTLSCEQNLNHDAMYWYRQDPGQGLRLIYYSQIVNDFQKGDIAEGYSVSREKKESFPLTVTSAQKNPTAFYLCASMGGRNEAFFGQGTRLTVV.

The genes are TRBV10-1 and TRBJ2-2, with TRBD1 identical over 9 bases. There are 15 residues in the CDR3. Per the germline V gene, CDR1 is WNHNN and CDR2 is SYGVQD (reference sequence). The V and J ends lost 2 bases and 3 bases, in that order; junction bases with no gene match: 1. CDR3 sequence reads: CASSENRGHTGELFF. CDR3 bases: TGCGCCAGCAGTGAGAACAGGGGGCACACCGGGGAGCTGTTTTTT.

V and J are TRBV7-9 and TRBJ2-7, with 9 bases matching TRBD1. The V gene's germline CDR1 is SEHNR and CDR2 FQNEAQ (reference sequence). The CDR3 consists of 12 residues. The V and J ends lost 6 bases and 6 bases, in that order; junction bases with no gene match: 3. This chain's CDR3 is CASREQGAEQYF. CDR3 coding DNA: TGTGCCAGCAGGGAACAGGGGGCCGAGCAGTACTTC. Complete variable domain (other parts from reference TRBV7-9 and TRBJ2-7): DTGVSQNPRHKITKRGQNVTFRCDPISEHNRLYWYRQTLGQGPEFLTYFQNEAQLEKSRLLSDRFSAERPKGSFSTLEIQRTEQGDSAMYLCASREQGAEQYFGPGTRLTVT.

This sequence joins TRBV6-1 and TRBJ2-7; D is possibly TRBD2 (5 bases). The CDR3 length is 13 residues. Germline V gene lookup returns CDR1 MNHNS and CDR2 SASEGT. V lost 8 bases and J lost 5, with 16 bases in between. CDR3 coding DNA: TGTGCCAGCTCCCCAGCCGGGGTCGACGAGCAGTACTTC. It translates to CASSPAGVDEQYF.

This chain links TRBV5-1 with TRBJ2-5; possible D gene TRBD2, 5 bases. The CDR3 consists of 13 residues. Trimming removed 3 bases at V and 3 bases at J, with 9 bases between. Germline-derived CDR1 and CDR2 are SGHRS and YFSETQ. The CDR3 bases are TGCGCCAGCAGCTGGTACGGGGAAGAGACCCAGTACTTC. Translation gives CASSWYGEETQYF.

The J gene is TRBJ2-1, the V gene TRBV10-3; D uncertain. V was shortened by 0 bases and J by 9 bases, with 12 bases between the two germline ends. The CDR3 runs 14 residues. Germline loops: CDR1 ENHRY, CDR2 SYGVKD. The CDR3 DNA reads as TGTGCCATCAGTGAGTCATCCATGTCGGGTGAGCAGTTCTTC. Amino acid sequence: CAISESSMSGEQFF.

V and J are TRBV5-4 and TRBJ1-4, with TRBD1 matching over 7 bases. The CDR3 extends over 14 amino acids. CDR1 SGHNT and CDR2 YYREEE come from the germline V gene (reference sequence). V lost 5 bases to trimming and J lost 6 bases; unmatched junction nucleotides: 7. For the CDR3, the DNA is TGTGCCAGCAGACCCGGGACAGCACATGAAAAACTGTTTTTT. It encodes CASRPGTAHEKLFF.

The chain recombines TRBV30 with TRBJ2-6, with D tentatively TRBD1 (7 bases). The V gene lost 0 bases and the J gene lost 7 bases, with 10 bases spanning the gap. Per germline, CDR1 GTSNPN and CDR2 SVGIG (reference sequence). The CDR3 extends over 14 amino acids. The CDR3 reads CAWSVGGGANVLTF. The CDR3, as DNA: TGTGCCTGGAGTGTAGGAGGGGGCGCCAACGTCCTGACTTTC. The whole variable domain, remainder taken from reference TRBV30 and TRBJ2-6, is SQTIHQWPATLVQPVGSPLSLECTVEGTSNPNLYWYRQAAGRGLQLLFYSVGIGQISSEVPQNLSASRPQDRQFILSSKKLLLSDSGFYLCAWSVGGGANVLTFGAGSRLTVL.

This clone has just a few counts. The CDR3 reads CASSYGGNSNQPQHF. The CDR3 DNA reads as TGTGCCAGCAGTTACGGCGGGAATAGCAATCAGCCCCAGCATTTT. V is TRBV6-5 and J is TRBJ1-5; no clear D. V dropped 2 bases and J dropped 0 bases, with 8 bases sitting between them. The CDR3 has 15 amino acids. Germline loops: CDR1 MNHEY, CDR2 SVGAGI.